This TCR beta chain comes out of a study of T-cell reconstitution after alpha-beta-depleted transplantation in children. Unique molecular identifiers tagged the TCRbeta library. From the PCR reads, TCRdb called clonotypes with MiXCR, one entry per CDR3 protein. The sample includes 120,000 to 150,000 distinct CDR3 sequences, around 8.5% of them seen just once. V gave up 2 bases and J gave up 3 bases, with 7 bases separating them. Germline lookup yields CDR1 SGHTA and CDR2 FQGNSA. The CDR3 contains 13 residues. Ten or more counts support this clonotype. Its cognate antigen is unknown. General study findings and limits: The origin of high day-60 TCRbeta diversity in some patients lay in surviving recipient T cells and thymic progenitors. Expanded graft clones, several hundred of them, were reportedly the source of alpha-beta T cells about two months after transplant. Hyperexpanded clones declined; after one year, newly produced T cells mostly supplied diversity.

The sample consisted of PBMCs, mostly from graft donor cells, taken 180 days after TCRalphabeta/CD19-depleted stem cell transplant. The chain combines TRBV7-2 with TRBJ2-5, with D perhaps TRBD2 (5 bases). This receptor was identified in a female patient younger than 10 who had a stem cell transplant for congenital amegakaryocytic thrombocytopenia, so the T cells may come from the graft donor. CDR3 DNA sequence: TGTGCCAGCAGCTTAACCGGGGAAGAGACCCAGTACTTC. Its translation: CASSLTGEETQYF.